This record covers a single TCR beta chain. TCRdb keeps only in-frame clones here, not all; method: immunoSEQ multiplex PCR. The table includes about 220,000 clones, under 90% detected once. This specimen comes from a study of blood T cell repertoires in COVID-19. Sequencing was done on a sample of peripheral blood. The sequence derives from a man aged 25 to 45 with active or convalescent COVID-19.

The CDR3 nucleotides read TGTGCCAGCAGCTTGGGGGGACAGGGGCTTGGAAACACCATATATTTT. Encoded protein: CASSLGGQGLGNTIYF. The chain links TRBV5-4 to TRBJ1-3; TRBD1 matches 10 bases. Unmatched junction bases numbered 3, after V lost 0 bases and J lost 3 bases. In germline, CDR1 is SGHNT, CDR2 YYREEE (reference sequence). This CDR3 region has 16 residues. The full variable domain, its missing parts supplied by reference TRBV5-4 and TRBJ1-3, is ETGVTQSPTHLIKTRGQQVTLRCSSQSGHNTVSWYQQALGQGPQFIFQYYREEENGRGNFPPRFSGLQFPNYSSELNVNALELDDSALYLCASSLGGQGLGNTIYFGEGSWLTVV.